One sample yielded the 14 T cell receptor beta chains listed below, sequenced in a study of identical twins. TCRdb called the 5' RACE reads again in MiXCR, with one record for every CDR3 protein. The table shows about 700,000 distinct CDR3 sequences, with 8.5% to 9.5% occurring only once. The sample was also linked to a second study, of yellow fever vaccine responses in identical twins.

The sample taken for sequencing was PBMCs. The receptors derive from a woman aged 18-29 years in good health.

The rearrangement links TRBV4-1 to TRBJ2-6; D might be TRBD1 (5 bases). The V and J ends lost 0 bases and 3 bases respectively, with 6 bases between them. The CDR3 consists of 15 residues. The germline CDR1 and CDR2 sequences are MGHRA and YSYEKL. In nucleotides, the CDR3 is TGCGCCAGCAGCCAAGATCAGGGTGGGGCCAACGTCCTGACTTTC. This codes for CASSQDQGGANVLTF.

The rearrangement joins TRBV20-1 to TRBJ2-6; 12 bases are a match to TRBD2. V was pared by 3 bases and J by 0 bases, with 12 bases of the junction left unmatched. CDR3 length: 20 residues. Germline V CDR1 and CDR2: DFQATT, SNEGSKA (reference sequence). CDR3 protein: CSARTPGLAGLYSGANVLTF. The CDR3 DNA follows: TGCAGTGCTAGGACCCCGGGACTAGCGGGTTTATACTCTGGGGCCAACGTCCTGACTTTC.

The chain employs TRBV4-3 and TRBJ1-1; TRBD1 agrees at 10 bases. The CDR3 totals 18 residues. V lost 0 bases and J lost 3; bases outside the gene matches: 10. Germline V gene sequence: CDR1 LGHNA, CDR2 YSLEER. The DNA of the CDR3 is TGCGCCAGCAGCCAAGAGATGGACAGGGGGGGAGTCTACACTGAAGCTTTCTTT. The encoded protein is CASSQEMDRGGVYTEAFF.

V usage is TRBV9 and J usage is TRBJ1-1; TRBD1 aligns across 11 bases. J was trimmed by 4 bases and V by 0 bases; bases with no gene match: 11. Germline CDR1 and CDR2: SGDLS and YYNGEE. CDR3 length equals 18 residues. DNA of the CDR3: TGTGCCAGCAGCGTAGTAGATAGTGGGACAGGGGGACTCACTGAAGCTTTCTTT. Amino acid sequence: CASSVVDSGTGGLTEAFF.

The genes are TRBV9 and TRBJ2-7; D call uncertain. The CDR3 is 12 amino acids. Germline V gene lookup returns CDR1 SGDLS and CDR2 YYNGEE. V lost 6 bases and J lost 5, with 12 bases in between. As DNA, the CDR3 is TGTGCCAGCAACTCGCCTAGGAACGAGCAGTACTTC. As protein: CASNSPRNEQYF.

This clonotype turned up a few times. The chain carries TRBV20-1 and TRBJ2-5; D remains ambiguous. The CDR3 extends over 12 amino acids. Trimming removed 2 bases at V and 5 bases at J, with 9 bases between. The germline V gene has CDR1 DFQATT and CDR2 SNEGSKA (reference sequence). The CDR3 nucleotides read TGCAGTGCTAGATTTATAATGGAGACCCAGTACTTC. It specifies CSARFIMETQYF.

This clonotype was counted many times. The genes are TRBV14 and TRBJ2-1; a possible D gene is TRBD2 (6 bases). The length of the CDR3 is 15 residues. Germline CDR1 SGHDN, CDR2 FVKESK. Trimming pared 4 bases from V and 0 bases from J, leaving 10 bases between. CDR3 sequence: CASSRTNLSYNEQFF. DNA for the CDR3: TGTGCCAGCAGCCGGACTAACCTCTCCTACAATGAGCAGTTCTTC.

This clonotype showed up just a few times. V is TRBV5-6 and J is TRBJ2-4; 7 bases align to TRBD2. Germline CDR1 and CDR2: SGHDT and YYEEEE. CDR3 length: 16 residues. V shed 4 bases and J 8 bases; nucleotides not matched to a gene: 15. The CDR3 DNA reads TGTGCCAGCAGCCCCCCTAGCGGTCAACGTGGGCACATTCAGTACTTC. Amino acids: CASSPPSGQRGHIQYF.

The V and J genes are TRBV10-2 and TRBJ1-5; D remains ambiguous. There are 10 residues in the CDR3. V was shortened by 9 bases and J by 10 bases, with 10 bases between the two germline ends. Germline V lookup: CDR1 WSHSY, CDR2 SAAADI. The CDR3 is CASNLGPQHF. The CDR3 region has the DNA TGCGCCAGTAACCTTGGACCCCAGCATTTT.

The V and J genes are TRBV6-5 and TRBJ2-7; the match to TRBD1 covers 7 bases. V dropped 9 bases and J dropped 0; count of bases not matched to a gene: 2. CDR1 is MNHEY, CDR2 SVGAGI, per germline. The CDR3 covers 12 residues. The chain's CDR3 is CASGQDSYEQYF. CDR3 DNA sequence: TGTGCCAGTGGACAGGACTCCTACGAGCAGTACTTC.

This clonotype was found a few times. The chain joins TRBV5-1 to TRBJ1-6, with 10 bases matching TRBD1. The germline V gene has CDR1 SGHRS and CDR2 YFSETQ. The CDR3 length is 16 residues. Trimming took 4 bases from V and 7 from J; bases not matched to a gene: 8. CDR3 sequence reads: CASSQGQGMWNSPLHF. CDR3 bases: TGCGCCAGCAGCCAGGGACAGGGGATGTGGAATTCACCCCTCCACTTT.

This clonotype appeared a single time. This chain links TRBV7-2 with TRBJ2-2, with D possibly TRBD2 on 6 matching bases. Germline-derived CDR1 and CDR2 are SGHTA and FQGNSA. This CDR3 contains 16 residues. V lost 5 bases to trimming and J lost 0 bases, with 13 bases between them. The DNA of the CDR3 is TGTGCCAGCAGCCCCGGGACTTCCACGAACACCGGGGAGCTGTTTTTT. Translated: CASSPGTSTNTGELFF.

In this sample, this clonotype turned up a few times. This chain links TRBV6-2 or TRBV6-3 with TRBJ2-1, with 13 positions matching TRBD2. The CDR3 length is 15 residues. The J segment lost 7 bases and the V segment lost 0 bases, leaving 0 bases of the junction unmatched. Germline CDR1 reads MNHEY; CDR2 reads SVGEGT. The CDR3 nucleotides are TGTGCCAGCAGTTACTCGACTAGCGGGAGGAATGAGCAGTTCTTC. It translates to CASSYSTSGRNEQFF.

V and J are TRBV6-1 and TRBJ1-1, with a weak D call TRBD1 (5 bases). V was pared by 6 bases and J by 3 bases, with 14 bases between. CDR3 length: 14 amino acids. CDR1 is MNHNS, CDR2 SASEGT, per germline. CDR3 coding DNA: TGTGCCAGCAGACTAAAGACAGACTACACTGAAGCTTTCTTT. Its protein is CASRLKTDYTEAFF.